This entry lists 2 T cell receptor beta chains sequenced from one sample in a study of T cell changes during pregnancy in multiple sclerosis. Profiling relied on immunoSEQ multiplex PCR, and the TCRdb table lists in-frame clones only, not all of them. The data contain some 60,000 clones, approximately 91% of them singletons. Here the sequenced sample was peripheral blood, taken in the second trimester of pregnancy. The source of these receptors is a female donor with multiple sclerosis, enrolled in a pregnancy study.

The chain has TRBV9 and TRBJ1-6; perhaps TRBD1 as D (5 bases). In germline, CDR1 is SGDLS, CDR2 YYNGEE. This CDR3 has 15 amino acids. Between the trimmed V and J ends, which lost 3 bases and 9 bases, there was a span of 16 bases. The CDR3 here is CASSGGSGGGSPLHF. The CDR3 region has the DNA TGTGCCAGCAGCGGAGGGTCGGGCGGGGGTTCACCCCTCCACTTT. Full variable domain (missing parts from reference TRBV9 and TRBJ1-6): DSGVTQTPKHLITATGQRVTLRCSPRSGDLSVYWYQQSLDQGLQFLIQYYNGEERAKGNILERFSAQQFPDLHSELNLSSLELGDSALYFCASSGGSGGGSPLHFGNGTRLTVT.

The gene calls are TRBV7-9 and TRBJ2-3, with 16 bases matching TRBD2. The CDR3 is 16 residues long. Germline-derived CDR1 and CDR2 are SEHNR and FQNEAQ (reference sequence). The V and J ends lost 5 bases and 3 bases, in that order; junction bases with no gene match: 2. The CDR3, as DNA: TGTGCCAGCAGCGCGGGACTAGCGGGGGGGACAGATACGCAGTATTTT. Protein sequence: CASSAGLAGGTDTQYF.